This T cell receptor (beta chain) emerged from a study of regulatory T cells in long-lasting Graves disease (dated by TCRdb to 2020 to 2023). Background on the whole study: Patients with newly diagnosed Graves' disease had been on antithyroid drugs for under 3 months. A total of about 33 samples underwent TCR sequencing: some 13 from persistent and about 20 from newly diagnosed Graves' disease patients. The study took place in China and was registered as a clinical trial. Persistent Graves' disease patients were compared with newly diagnosed Graves' disease patients by peripheral blood TCR sequencing and RNA sequencing. General study outcomes and caveats: Because the primary lesion, thyroid tissue, could not be accessed, the study looked at peripheral blood alone. Persistent disease showed preferential use of TRBV28, TRBJ1-2 and TRBJ2-5, whereas newly diagnosed disease favored TRBV20-1 and TRBJ2-1. Persistent Graves' disease patients showed lower TCR Shannon entropy and fewer highly expanded clones than newly diagnosed patients, suggesting clonal expansion. Sequencing and analysis were limited to the TCR beta chain. The authors noted that the small sample size was a limitation that may lower accuracy. Persistent patients shared more public clonotypes among themselves (2,741) than newly diagnosed patients did (about 1,000).

Regarding this clonotype: Its antigen target is currently unknown. Qualities for individual bases were not recorded, and no much larger clone is one base off.

Taken with the paper, the label for time point translates to: newly diagnosed GD, antithyroid drugs for less than 3 months. RNA was extracted from PBMCs in TRIzol for both TCR sequencing and RNA sequencing. The diagnosis of Graves' disease was made according to American Thyroid Association guidelines. The patients came from an endocrinology department in Xi'an, China. Each patient gave 7.5 to 10 milliliters of peripheral blood, collected in an EDTA anticoagulant tube. Ficoll Paque Plus density gradient separation was used to isolate PBMCs, and no additional T cell sorting was done. An Agilent 2100 Bioanalyzer and agarose gel were used to check RNA quality, and a NanoDrop 2000 was used to measure RNA concentration. V and J lose 1 base and 2 bases, and a span of 11 bases separates them. The germline V gene (reference sequence) sets CDR1 to SEHNR and CDR2 to FQNEAQ. The CDR3 covers 15 residues, taking in both the cysteine and the phenylalanine. Left in the record is the CDR3 DNA by itself, 45 bases read in frame from the first base.

Library prep was done by multiplex PCR. Sequencing was carried out with an Illumina HiSeq 4000. TCR beta libraries were built with iRepertoire HTBI primers and Arm-PCR amplification of CDR3 regions. Before sequencing, the PCR products underwent gel purification. In the source study's methods: Gene usage analysis of CDR3 amino acid clonotypes relied on the 60 or so TRBV and about 13 TRBJ segments identified across samples. COPE and FqMerger were used to merge the filtered high-quality paired reads into contigs. BLAST was used to align contigs to IMGT TRBV, TRBD and TRBJ reference genes, and CDR3 was defined according to IMGT. Any clonotype with a frequency above 0.1% was classified as a highly expanded clone. Shannon entropy was used to measure repertoire diversity, and the Gini coefficient was used to measure V-J evenness. Clonotypes shared by more than one individual were considered public. TCRdb trimmed the raw reads at Q25, called clones with MiXCR and kept productive beta chains. For every CDR3 protein sequence, its rows merge into one entry that carries the most common genes and DNA. In this record, the V and J calls reflect TCRdb's handling and not the investigators' own analysis. For this sample there are hundreds of thousands of distinct CDR3 sequences; more than 10% appear just once. Together, the top ten hold 8% to 10% of the sample.

This sample was also put to use in a study of T cells in Graves' hyperthyroidism and ophthalmopathy. The second publication reports: Stable Graves' hyperthyroidism was defined as no progression to ophthalmopathy during 18 months of follow-up. Hyperthyroidism patients were newly diagnosed, had a disease duration of under 2 months, and were aged 18 to 65 years. Exclusion was applied to patients with uncontrolled infections, other autoimmune diseases, pregnancy or lactation. Diagnoses relied on clinical symptoms, serum thyroxine and TRAb, thyroid ultrasound and orbital computed tomography. The TCR CDR3 was subjected to a first round of RT-PCR using the HTBI primer set and the Qiagen OneStep RT-PCR kit. Most expanded thyroid clonotypes (frequency above 0.001) were also detected in blood, a finding suggesting that blood repertoires may reflect thyroid immune responses. Ophthalmopathy was separated from stable hyperthyroidism by a 13 V-J signature model, with 85% to 90% sensitivity and about 81% specificity obtained in cross-validation and 80%/75% obtained in testing. In validation, progression to ophthalmopathy was predicted by the model with 65% to 71% sensitivity and 72.22% specificity, a median of about 6.8 months before onset. To identify TCR V-J signatures that set the groups apart, the researchers used a discovery cohort of about a hundred patients, made up of 43 with Graves' ophthalmopathy and about 59 with stable Graves' hyperthyroidism. Whether ophthalmopathy could be predicted prospectively was tested in an independent validation cohort made up of 18 hyperthyroidism patients plus 17 patients who later progressed to ophthalmopathy. The 95 to 100 discovery patients were randomly divided into training and test sets at a 7:3 ratio. In more than 5 Graves' hyperthyroidism patients, the study also compared T-cell repertoires from thyroid tissue with T-cell repertoires from blood. Once sampling was done, hyperthyroidism patients were given methimazole at a starting dose of 30 mg daily, whereas ophthalmopathy patients were given high-dose intravenous methylprednisolone. Libraries were constructed in a second round of multiplex PCR, after which size selection and purification were performed. Libraries were sequenced paired-end with 100 bp reads on an Illumina HiSeq2000. SOAPnuke was used to process the raw data, throwing out any read that contained adapters or uncalled bases, had a mean Phred below 15, or lacked an exact constant-primer or identifier match. COPE v1.2.5 was used to merge high-quality paired reads, and clonotypes were defined as unique nucleotide sequences. Clonotypes were aligned to IMGT TRBV, TRBD and TRBJ reference segments using MiTCR v1.1. The analysis included only V-J combinations with a frequency above 0.0001, which together covered 99% to 99.2% of the repertoires. A TCS score was defined as the ratio of F50 (clonal expansion) to E x V (chaos), with BLOSUM62-based TCRdist applied between CDR3 peptides within each V-J. Welch's t-statistics and random forest reduced 500 to 550 V-J features to 13, which were used in a naive Bayes classifier (R e1071). Sample size was not statistically predetermined, and blinding of investigators to group allocation was not performed. The paper describes TCR Vbeta CDR3 sequencing of 140 or so peripheral blood samples, made up of some 42 ophthalmopathy patients, roughly 72 hyperthyroidism patients and 17 progressor patients.

Source: peripheral blood mononuclear cells (PBMCs), taken at new diagnosis, from a patient treated with antithyroid drugs. The receptor was isolated from a woman aged 25 to 39 with Graves disease. Donor details come from another sample of the same person, matched by shared clones. The rearrangement joined TRBV7-9 to TRBJ1-2; perhaps TRBD1 is the D gene, with 5 bases matching. The DNA sequence is given as TGTGCCAGCAGCTTAGGAGGGGCTAACAACTATGGCTACACCTTC. This is translated as CASSLGGANNYGYTF.